The 8 T cell receptor beta chains below come from one sample, sequenced in a study of cytomegalovirus exposure and HLA in healthy donors. The PCR was carried out with 60 Vbeta primers and 13 Jbeta primers. Assay: immunoSEQ multiplex PCR; the TCRdb copy retains only in-frame clones and omits some. The sample contains about 140,000 clones, about 80% of which appear only once. The sequenced material came from PBMCs. These receptors were obtained from a man aged 18-30 years in good health and CMV-seronegative.

V usage is TRBV7-2 and J usage is TRBJ1-5; D remains unclear. The germline gives CDR1 SGHTA, CDR2 FQGNSA. This CDR3 region has 13 residues. V was pared by 6 bases and J by 6 bases, with 12 bases between. The CDR3: CASRSEPSQPQHF. Here the CDR3 DNA reads TGTGCCAGCAGATCCGAGCCGTCTCAGCCCCAGCATTTT.

This chain joins TRBV27 and TRBJ2-5, with 7 bases fitting TRBD2. The assigned J gene may be wrong: the sequence end matches TRBJ2-7 better. The CDR3 is made up of 15 amino acids. Per the germline V gene, CDR1 is MNHEY and CDR2 is SMNVEV (reference sequence). CDR3 coding DNA: TGTGCCAGCACCCCGGGCCCGGGACTACCATACGAGCAGTACTTC. This gives the protein CASTPGPGLPYEQYF.

This sequence joins TRBV6-7 and TRBJ2-7, with no clear D. TRBV6-7 is designated an ORF whose function remains uncertain. The V end was cut by 1 base, the J end by 3 bases, with 16 bases between. CDR3 length equals 16 residues. In DNA, the CDR3 is TGTGCCAGCAGTTACTTAAAAGATATACTCAACTACGAGCAGTACTTC. This codes for CASSYLKDILNYEQYF.

Of note for this clone: A read error may account for a junction end that differs from germline. This sample includes further DNA sequences coding for the same CDR3. The chain uses TRBV29-1 and TRBJ1-6; D remains ambiguous. Per the germline V gene, CDR1 is SQVTM and CDR2 is ANQGSEA. This CDR3 is 16 amino acids long. The CDR3 is CSVEDQVGSYNSPLHF. CDR3 nucleotides: TGCAGCGTTGAAGATCAGGTAGGTTCCTATAATTCCCCCCTCCACTTT.

This chain uses TRBV18 with TRBJ1-1; D is unclear. The CDR3 sequence is 14 residues long. V lost 3 bases, J lost 1 base, and 9 bases lay in between. Germline-derived CDR1 and CDR2 are KGHSH and LQKENI. The CDR3 region has the DNA TGTGCCAGCTCACCGTTCGGGGAGAACACTGAAGCTTTCTTT. Translated, it gives CASSPFGENTEAFF.

This clone was recorded once. This chain uses TRBV5-4 with TRBJ2-7; TRBD2 matches 8 bases. Germline V gene sequence: CDR1 SGHNT, CDR2 YYREEE (reference sequence). The CDR3 loop spans 15 amino acids. V lost 1 base, J lost 3 bases, and 6 bases stayed unmatched. CDR3 sequence (DNA): TGTGCCAGCAGCTTGAGTCGGACTAGCAGCTACGAGCAGTACTTC. Its protein is CASSLSRTSSYEQYF.

This clone was counted ten times or more. The chain carries TRBV6-1 and TRBJ2-2; D possibly corresponds to TRBD1 (6 bases). Trimming took 6 bases from V and 5 from J, leaving 10 bases between them. The CDR3 spans 13 residues. Looked up from germline, CDR1 is MNHNS and CDR2 is SASEGT. CDR3 DNA sequence: TGTGCCAGCAGGACTACAGGGACCGGGGAGCTGTTTTTT. This encodes CASRTTGTGELFF.

This clone appeared once. The chain links TRBV30 to TRBJ1-3; no firm D call. This CDR3 comprises 15 residues. The V and J ends lost 0 bases and 2 bases respectively, with 11 bases between them. Germline V gene lookup returns CDR1 GTSNPN and CDR2 SVGIG (reference sequence). CDR3 sequence reads: CAWSVGRPAGNTIYF. The CDR3 DNA is TGTGCCTGGAGTGTAGGCAGGCCGGCTGGAAACACCATATATTTT. The full variable domain, in which reference TRBV30 and TRBJ1-3 provide the parts outside the CDR3, is SQTIHQWPATLVQPVGSPLSLECTVEGTSNPNLYWYRQAAGRGLQLLFYSVGIGQISSEVPQNLSASRPQDRQFILSSKKLLLSDSGFYLCAWSVGRPAGNTIYFGEGSWLTVV.